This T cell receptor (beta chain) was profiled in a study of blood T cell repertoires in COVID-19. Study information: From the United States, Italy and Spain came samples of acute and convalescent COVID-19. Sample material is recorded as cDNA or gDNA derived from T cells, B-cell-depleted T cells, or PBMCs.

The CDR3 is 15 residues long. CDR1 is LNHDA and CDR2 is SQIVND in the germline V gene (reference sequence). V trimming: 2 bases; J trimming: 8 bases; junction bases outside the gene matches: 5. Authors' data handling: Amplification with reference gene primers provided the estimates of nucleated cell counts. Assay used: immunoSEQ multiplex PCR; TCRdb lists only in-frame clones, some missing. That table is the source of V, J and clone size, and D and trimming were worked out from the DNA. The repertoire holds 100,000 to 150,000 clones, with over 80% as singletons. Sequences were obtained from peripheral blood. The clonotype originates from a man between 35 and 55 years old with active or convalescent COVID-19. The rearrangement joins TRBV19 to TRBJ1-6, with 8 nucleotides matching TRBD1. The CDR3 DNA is TGTGCCAGTAGTATAAGGACAGGGACAGATTCACCCCTCCACTTT. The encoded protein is CASSIRTGTDSPLHF.